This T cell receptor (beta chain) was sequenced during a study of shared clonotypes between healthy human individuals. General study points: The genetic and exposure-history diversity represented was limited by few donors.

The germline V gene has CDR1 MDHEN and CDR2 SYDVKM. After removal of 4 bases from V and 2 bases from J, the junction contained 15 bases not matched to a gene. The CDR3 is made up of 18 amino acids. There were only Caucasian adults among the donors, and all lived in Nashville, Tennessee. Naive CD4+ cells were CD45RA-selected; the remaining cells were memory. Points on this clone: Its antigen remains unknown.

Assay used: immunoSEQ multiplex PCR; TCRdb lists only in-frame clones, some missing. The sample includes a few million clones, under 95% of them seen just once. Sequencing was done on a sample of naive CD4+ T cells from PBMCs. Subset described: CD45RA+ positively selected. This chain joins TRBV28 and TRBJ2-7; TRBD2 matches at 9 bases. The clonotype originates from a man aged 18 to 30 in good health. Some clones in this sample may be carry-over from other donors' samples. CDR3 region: CASSSLGASGMFPYEQYF. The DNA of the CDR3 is TGTGCCAGCAGTTCCCTCGGGGCTAGCGGGATGTTCCCCTACGAGCAGTACTTC.